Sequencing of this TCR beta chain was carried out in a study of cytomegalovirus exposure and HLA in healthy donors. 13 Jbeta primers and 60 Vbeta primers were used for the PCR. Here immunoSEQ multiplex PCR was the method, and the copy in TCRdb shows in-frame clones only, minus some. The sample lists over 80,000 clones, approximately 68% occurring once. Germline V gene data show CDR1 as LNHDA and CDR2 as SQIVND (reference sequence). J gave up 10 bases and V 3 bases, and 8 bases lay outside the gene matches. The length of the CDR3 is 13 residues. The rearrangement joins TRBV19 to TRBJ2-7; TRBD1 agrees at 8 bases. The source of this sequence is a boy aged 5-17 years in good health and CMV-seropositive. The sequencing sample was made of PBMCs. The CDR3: CASSISRDRIQYF. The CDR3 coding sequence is TGTGCCAGTAGTATTTCGAGGGACAGGATACAGTACTTC.